The 8 T cell receptor beta chains listed next were all sequenced from one sample in a study of neoadjuvant anti-PD-1 for oral cavity cancer. The method was immunoSEQ multiplex PCR; TCRdb's version includes in-frame clones alone and lacks a portion of them. The table includes about 72,000 clones, 80% to 90% detected once. The sequencing used PBMCs, collected before nivolumab (anti-PD-1) treatment. These receptor sequences come from a person aged 35-80 years with oral cavity squamous cell carcinoma.

The table lists this clone with a few counts. J is TRBJ1-3 and V is TRBV5-4; tentative D call: TRBD1 (5 bases). The CDR3 has 14 residues. From germline, CDR1 is SGHNT and CDR2 YYREEE (reference sequence). Trimming took 3 bases from V and 4 from J, leaving 11 bases between them. The CDR3 reads CASSSPGEGNTIYF. CDR3 sequence (DNA): TGTGCCAGCAGCTCGCCGGGGGAGGGAAACACCATATATTTT.

V usage is TRBV11-2 and J usage is TRBJ1-1; 7 bases match TRBD1. Losses at the gene ends were 1 base for V and 5 bases for J; bases not matched to a gene: 4. The CDR3 contains 14 residues. Looked up from germline, CDR1 is SGHAT and CDR2 is FQNNGV. The CDR3 reads CASSLVRGRTEAFF. For the CDR3, the DNA is TGTGCCAGCAGCTTAGTTAGGGGGCGAACTGAAGCTTTCTTT.

The CDR3 DNA follows: TGTGCCAGTAGTGGACAGGGAACGGGGACTGAAGCTTTCTTT. It translates to CASSGQGTGTEAFF. This chain connects TRBV19 to TRBJ1-1, with 8 positions matching TRBD1. The V gene's germline CDR1 is LNHDA and CDR2 SQIVND (reference sequence). V lost 5 bases and J lost 5; bases outside the gene matches: 7. The CDR3 has 14 amino acids.

The V and J genes are TRBV2 and TRBJ2-7, with 7 bases fitting TRBD1. CDR1 SNHLY and CDR2 FYNNEI come from the germline V gene. J gave up 3 bases and V 4 bases, and 3 bases lay outside the gene matches. CDR3 length equals 13 residues. Here the CDR3 reads CASSVNRGYEQYF. The CDR3 DNA sequence: TGTGCCAGCAGTGTGAACAGGGGCTACGAGCAGTACTTC.

The chain uses TRBV2 and TRBJ2-5, with D hard to call. Germline assignment: CDR1 SNHLY and CDR2 FYNNEI. Deletions cut 7 bases from V and 2 bases from J, with 17 bases between. This CDR3 has 15 amino acids. CDR3 sequence reads: CASTANSVGQETQYF. The CDR3 nucleotides read TGTGCCAGCACCGCAAACAGCGTCGGTCAAGAGACCCAGTACTTC.

In regard to this clone: The junction departs from the called germline gene at one end, perhaps through a read error. The chain recombines TRBV7-9 with TRBJ2-7; 9 bases agree with TRBD1. Germline V CDR1 and CDR2: SEHNR, FQNEAQ (reference sequence). The CDR3 totals 14 residues. The CDR3 region is CASSLGQGSHEQYF. CDR3 nucleotides: TGTGCCAGCAGCTTGGGACAGGGCTCCCACGAGCAGTACTTC.

J is TRBJ2-1 and V is TRBV13; possibly TRBD1 for D (5 bases). There are 17 residues in the CDR3. The V end was cut by 5 bases, the J end by 9 bases, with 26 bases between. Per germline, CDR1 PRHDT and CDR2 FYEKMQ (reference sequence). The CDR3 loop is CASSAQGFPLILVEQFF. As DNA, the CDR3 is TGTGCCAGCAGCGCCCAGGGATTCCCCCTGATCTTGGTTGAGCAGTTCTTC.

J is TRBJ2-5 and V is TRBV4-1; 9 bases match TRBD1. With 2 bases clipped from V and 3 bases from J, the junction kept 7 bases outside the gene matches. Germline CDR1 and CDR2: MGHRA and YSYEKL. There are 16 residues in the CDR3. The CDR3 sequence: CASSQFLGTGKETQYF. CDR3 DNA sequence: TGCGCCAGCAGCCAATTTCTCGGGACAGGGAAAGAGACCCAGTACTTC.